This paragraph covers one T cell receptor beta chain sequence. The antigen remains unidentified. These data belong to a study of CD8+ T cells in alopecia areata. Study-wide points: One nonresponder leaves baseline CD8+ expansion's link to response uncertain.

CDR3 size: 11 residues. The germline V gene has CDR1 MNHEY and CDR2 SVGAGI. The V end lost 8 bases, the J end lost 7 bases, and 11 bases lay between the germline ends. Noted treatment: oral pan-JAK inhibitor, 5-10 mg twice daily. Sequencing relied on a cDNA template that was reverse transcribed from extracted RNA. Data came from immunoSEQ multiplex PCR; TCRdb stores just in-frame clones and leaves some out. Of about 190,000 clones in the sample, about 60% were seen once. This chain uses TRBV6-5 with TRBJ1-1; D uncertain. This TCR was sampled from a human donor with alopecia areata. Sequencing used CD4+ T cells sorted from blood, obtained at week 4, from a patient treated with tofacitinib. CDR3 sequence: CASAAWGEAFF. As DNA, the CDR3 is TGTGCCAGCGCTGCCTGGGGTGAAGCTTTCTTT.